These T cell receptor beta chains were read from a single sample in a study of T cell repertoires in cytomegalovirus infection. The antigens for these receptors are not known. TCRdb reanalysed the reads using MiXCR and keeps one entry per CDR3 protein. Counted here are 300,000 to 400,000 distinct CDR3 sequences, roughly 28% occurring once; the ten biggest clones make up around 20%. Sequencing used cultured PBMCs, obtained from culture after CMV antigen stimulation. The receptor source for this set is a human donor in good health (CMV status not recorded). Some clones in this sample may be carry-over from other donors' samples. Each CDR3 is given with its conserved first and last residue. D genes are given only for firm matches. Size values are once, few and many counts, or a class for expanded clones, and some rows have none.

CDR3	DNA	size	D	V	J
CASSEQGWREKLFF	TGCGCCAGCAGTGAGCAGGGCTGGAGGGAAAAACTGTTTTTT	few	-	TRBV10-2	TRBJ1-4
CASSLAQGENTEAFF	TGCGCCAGCAGCTTGGCTCAGGGGGAGAACACTGAAGCTTTCTTT	-	TRBD1	TRBV5-1	TRBJ1-1
CASKITGTGGTQPQHF	TGTGCCAGCAAAATTACCGGGACAGGGGGGACTCAGCCCCAGCATTTT	-	TRBD1	TRBV7-9	TRBJ1-5
CASSSDSTVGELFF	TGTGCCAGCAGCTCGGACAGTACGGTCGGGGAGCTGTTTTTT	-	-	TRBV7-3	TRBJ2-2
CATSDSRGRGYIQYF	TGTGCCACCAGTGATTCCAGGGGGCGCGGATACATTCAGTACTTC	-	TRBD1	TRBV24-1	TRBJ2-4
CASSSGQGVRYEQYF	TGCGCCAGCAGCTCGGGACAGGGGGTACGCTACGAGCAGTACTTC	few	TRBD1	TRBV5-1	TRBJ2-7
CSGLAGEPDTQYF	TGCAGTGGGCTAGCGGGAGAGCCAGATACGCAGTATTTT	many	TRBD2	TRBV20-1	TRBJ2-3
CASAIQGRNEKLFF	TGTGCCAGCGCCATACAGGGTAGAAACGAAAAACTGTTTTTT	few	-	TRBV6-8	TRBJ1-4
CASSSQGYGYTF	TGTGCCAGCAGCTCCCAGGGATATGGCTACACCTTC	many	-	TRBV7-2	TRBJ1-2
CASSYLRGGSTDTQYF	TGTGCCAGCAGTTACCTTAGGGGGGGGAGCACAGATACGCAGTATTTT	-	-	TRBV6-8	TRBJ2-3
CASSRGTSGTSSYEQYF	TGTGCCAGCAGCCGCGGGACTAGCGGCACCAGCTCCTACGAGCAGTACTTC	-	TRBD2	TRBV28	TRBJ2-7
CASSLSKGWSTDTQYF	TGCGCCAGCAGCTTATCGAAGGGTTGGAGCACAGATACGCAGTATTTT	once	-	TRBV5-1	TRBJ2-3
CASSHSGVDEQFF	TGCGCCAGCAGCCACTCGGGAGTGGATGAGCAGTTCTTC	-	-	TRBV4-1	TRBJ2-1
CASSPGLRNTIYF	TGTGCCAGTAGTCCCGGACTTCGAAACACCATATATTTT	once	-	TRBV19	TRBJ1-3
CASSQVGGRGTDTQYF	TGTGCCAGCAGCCAAGTTGGCGGCAGGGGCACAGATACGCAGTATTTT	-	-	TRBV14	TRBJ2-3
CASSFRGQGRLAGANNEQFF	TGTGCCAGCAGCTTTCGGGGACAGGGAAGACTAGCGGGAGCCAACAATGAGCAGTTCTTC	few	TRBD2	TRBV7-9	TRBJ2-1
CATKLAGFPYNEQFF	TGTGCCACTAAGTTAGCGGGCTTTCCCTACAATGAGCAGTTCTTC	few	TRBD2	TRBV6-2/TRBV6-3	TRBJ2-1
CASRTGPYPANEKLFF	TGTGCCAGCAGGACCGGTCCTTATCCTGCTAATGAAAAACTGTTTTTT	few	-	TRBV6-5	TRBJ1-4